Below are 30 T cell receptor beta chains sequenced from a single sample in a study of cytomegalovirus exposure and HLA in healthy donors. The study ran its PCR with 60 Vbeta and 13 Jbeta primers. Some clones are missing from TCRdb's copy, which holds only in-frame ones; the method was immunoSEQ multiplex PCR. This sample has about 150,000 clones, with about 10% found just once. Specimen: PBMCs. Every receptor here comes from a man in his fifties or sixties in good health and CMV-seronegative.

The V gene is TRBV7-2, the J gene TRBJ1-5; 11 bases align to TRBD1. This CDR3 comprises 12 residues. With 5 bases clipped from V and 11 bases from J, the junction kept 2 bases outside the gene matches. CDR1 is SGHTA and CDR2 is FQGNSA in the germline V gene. The CDR3 loop is CASSRDRGAQHF. CDR3 nucleotide sequence: TGTGCCAGCAGCCGGGACAGGGGGGCCCAGCATTTT.

This clone was counted a few times. This chain uses TRBV5-4 with TRBJ1-4; 7 bases fit TRBD1. The CDR3 has 14 amino acids. The V segment lost 5 bases and the J segment 7 bases; nucleotides outside the gene matches: 8. Germline V CDR1 and CDR2: SGHNT, YYREEE (reference sequence). The CDR3 loop is CASRRQGGTEKLFF. The CDR3 region has the DNA TGTGCCAGCAGACGACAGGGAGGAACTGAAAAACTGTTTTTT.

This chain uses TRBV15 with TRBJ2-7, with D perhaps matching TRBD1 (7 bases). Trimming pared 0 bases from V and 6 bases from J, leaving 24 bases between. Per the germline V gene, CDR1 is LNHNV and CDR2 is YYDKDF (reference sequence). The CDR3 spans 18 residues. In DNA, the CDR3 is TGTGCCACCAGCAGAGATGAGGGGGGAACAGGGGCCGCGAGCGAGCAGTACTTC. This encodes CATSRDEGGTGAASEQYF.

This clone was counted a few times. The rearrangement uses TRBV7-2 and TRBJ2-5; D is possibly TRBD2 (7 bases). V lost 5 bases to trimming and J lost 1 base, with 17 bases between them. The CDR3 has 16 residues. Per germline, CDR1 SGHTA and CDR2 FQGNSA. The DNA for the CDR3 is TGTGCCAGCAGCCCCCGTCTTGGGGGGGCCCAAGAGACCCAGTACTTC. It specifies CASSPRLGGAQETQYF.

The gene calls are TRBV18 and TRBJ2-7, with TRBD1 matching 7 bases. Looked up from germline, CDR1 is KGHSH and CDR2 is LQKENI. The length of the CDR3 is 14 residues. Trimming at V came to 6 bases and at J to 6 bases, leaving 11 bases not matched to a gene. CDR3 sequence reads: CASSPDRAAGEQYF. Written as DNA, the CDR3 is TGTGCCAGCTCTCCCGACAGGGCTGCAGGCGAGCAGTACTTC. The complete variable domain, with remaining parts taken from reference TRBV18 and TRBJ2-7, reads NAGVMQNPRHLVRRRGQEARLRCSPMKGHSHVYWYRQLPEEGLKFMVYLQKENIIDESGMPKERFSAEFPKEGPSILRIQQVVRGDSAAYFCASSPDRAAGEQYFGPGTRLTVT.

This clone occurred a few times. The J gene is TRBJ2-1, the V gene TRBV9; 7 bases are shared with TRBD1. Germline V gene sequence: CDR1 SGDLS, CDR2 YYNGEE. The V gene end was trimmed by 0 bases and the J gene end by 6 bases; junction bases not matched to a gene: 6. There are 15 residues in the CDR3. Here the CDR3 DNA reads TGTGCCAGCAGCGTAGCAGGGGGATACTCCAATGAGCAGTTCTTC. This sequence encodes CASSVAGGYSNEQFF.

This clone has more than one count but fewer than ten. The V and J genes are TRBV18 and TRBJ2-3, with D possibly matching TRBD2 (7 bases). The CDR3 has 15 residues. Germline V gives CDR1 KGHSH, CDR2 LQKENI. Trimming took off 5 bases at V and 5 bases at J, with 17 bases between the two ends. The CDR3 nucleotides are TGTGCCAGCTCATCCCAAGGGGGGGATGAAGATACGCAGTATTTT. Protein sequence: CASSSQGGDEDTQYF.

This clone was detected only a few times. The rearrangement uses TRBV11-2 and TRBJ1-5; no clear D. The CDR3 contains 13 residues. V lost 5 bases to trimming and J lost 7 bases, with 12 bases between them. The germline V gene encodes CDR1 SGHAT and CDR2 FQNNGV. CDR3 region: CASSTSTGQPQHF. The DNA for the CDR3 is TGTGCCAGCAGCACCTCGACGGGACAGCCCCAGCATTTT.

V and J are TRBV6-5 and TRBJ1-2; TRBD1 aligns across 7 bases. With 0 bases clipped from V and 2 bases from J, the junction kept 0 bases outside the gene matches. This CDR3 region has 14 residues. Germline CDR1 is MNHEY and CDR2 is SVGAGI. CDR3: CASSYSQGNYGYTF. DNA for the CDR3: TGTGCCAGCAGTTACTCACAGGGGAACTATGGCTACACCTTC.

This clone was seen a few times. The gene calls are TRBV19 and TRBJ2-7, with a tentative D call TRBD2 (6 bases). This CDR3 has 14 amino acids. The V end lost 6 bases, the J end lost 2 bases, and 14 bases lay between the germline ends. From germline, CDR1 is LNHDA and CDR2 SQIVND (reference sequence). CDR3 region: CASSRAGRTYEQYF. In DNA form, the CDR3 reads TGTGCCAGTAGCCGAGCGGGTCGTACCTACGAGCAGTACTTC.

There are a few counts of this clone. The chain has TRBV7-2 and TRBJ2-1; D not resolved. Germline V gives CDR1 SGHTA, CDR2 FQGNSA. The CDR3 extends over 12 amino acids. V was cut by 1 base and J by 6 bases, with 4 bases left in between. CDR3 in amino acids: CASSLVINEQFF. The CDR3 DNA sequence: TGTGCCAGCAGCTTAGTCATCAATGAGCAGTTCTTC.

The chain carries TRBV11-3 and TRBJ2-7, with D possibly TRBD2 on 5 matching bases. V was pared by 0 bases and J by 0 bases, with 9 bases between. Germline CDR1 SGHNT, CDR2 YENEEA. The CDR3 contains 15 residues. The CDR3 sequence is CASSLDSGSSYEQYF. CDR3 nucleotides: TGTGCCAGCAGCTTAGACTCGGGGTCCTCCTACGAGCAGTACTTC. The variable domain in full, with the rest retrieved from reference TRBV11-3 and TRBJ2-7, is EAGVVQSPRYKIIEKKQPVAFWCNPISGHNTLYWYLQNLGQGPELLIRYENEEAVDDSQLPKDRFSAERLKGVDSTLKIQPAELGDSAVYLCASSLDSGSSYEQYFGPGTRLTVT.

In this sample, this clone turned up a few times. V is TRBV7-9 and J is TRBJ2-1; D is uncertain. Deletions cut 3 bases from V and 4 bases from J, with 7 bases between. CDR1 is SEHNR and CDR2 is FQNEAQ in the germline V gene (reference sequence). This CDR3 is 13 amino acids long. CDR3 residues: CASSFSGYNEQFF. The DNA for the CDR3 is TGTGCCAGCAGCTTCTCCGGGTACAATGAGCAGTTCTTC.

The chain employs TRBV11-2 and TRBJ2-5; the D gene is possibly TRBD2 (6 bases). Germline V gene data show CDR1 as SGHAT and CDR2 as FQNNGV. Trimming shortened V by 1 base and J by 2 bases, and 14 bases separated the two germline ends. The CDR3 runs to 16 residues. Here the CDR3 DNA reads TGTGCCAGCAGCTTAGGGCCTAGCGCCACGCAAGAGACCCAGTACTTC. Residues: CASSLGPSATQETQYF. Drawing the rest from reference TRBV11-2 and TRBJ2-5, the complete variable domain is EAGVAQSPRYKIIEKRQSVAFWCNPISGHATLYWYQQILGQGPKLLIQFQNNGVVDDSQLPKDRFSAERLKGVDSTLKIQPAKLEDSAVYLCASSLGPSATQETQYFGPGTRLLVL.

The chain has TRBV27 and TRBJ2-7, with a possible D match to TRBD1 (5 bases). CDR1 MNHEY and CDR2 SMNVEV come from the germline V gene (reference sequence). The V end was cut by 1 base, the J end by 3 bases, with 22 bases between. This CDR3 is 18 amino acids long. The CDR3, as DNA: TGTGCCAGCAGTTTATTTTGGGGAAACAGACAGACGGACTACGAGCAGTACTTC. The encoded protein is CASSLFWGNRQTDYEQYF.

This chain connects TRBV13 to TRBJ2-1; D might be TRBD2 (6 bases). Germline values: CDR1 PRHDT, CDR2 FYEKMQ (reference sequence). Trimming removed 2 bases at V and 3 bases at J, with 11 bases between. The CDR3 sequence is 15 residues long. The CDR3, as DNA: TGTGCCAGCAGCTTATTGCGGGATTTCTACAATGAGCAGTTCTTC. This encodes CASSLLRDFYNEQFF.

This clone was seen more than once but under ten times. This chain connects TRBV6-5 to TRBJ2-1; D possibly corresponds to TRBD2 (6 bases). Germline V gene lookup returns CDR1 MNHEY and CDR2 SVGAGI. Deletions cut 0 bases from V and 5 bases from J, with 14 bases between. This CDR3 contains 16 residues. The CDR3 spells CASSYSPASANNEQFF. CDR3 coding DNA: TGTGCCAGCAGTTACTCGCCGGCTAGCGCTAACAATGAGCAGTTCTTC.

The table lists this clone with a few counts. The chain joins TRBV15 to TRBJ2-2; 9 bases match TRBD1. Germline CDR1 and CDR2: LNHNV and YYDKDF (reference sequence). With V trimmed by 4 bases and J by 5 bases, 8 bases remained unmatched. There are 16 residues in the CDR3. CDR3 region: CATSTRQGGTTGELFF. The CDR3 coding sequence is TGTGCCACCAGCACGAGACAGGGGGGTACGACCGGGGAGCTGTTTTTT.

The rearrangement links TRBV28 to TRBJ2-3; 9 bases are shared with TRBD2. V lost 6 bases and J lost 3; bases outside the gene matches: 10. The CDR3 is made up of 16 amino acids. CDR1 MDHEN and CDR2 SYDVKM come from the germline V gene. CDR3 sequence reads: CASRPWESGGTDTQYF. The CDR3 DNA is TGTGCCAGCAGGCCCTGGGAGAGCGGGGGGACAGATACGCAGTATTTT.

The gene calls are TRBV12-5 and TRBJ2-7; 10 bases map to TRBD1. From germline, CDR1 is LGHNT and CDR2 FRNRAP. This CDR3 has 13 amino acids. V lost 6 bases to trimming and J lost 5 bases; unmatched junction nucleotides: 4. The DNA of the CDR3 is TGTGCTAGTGGCGACAGGGGGCACCACGAGCAGTACTTC. Translated: CASGDRGHHEQYF.

The chain carries TRBV5-4 and TRBJ2-3, with D tentatively TRBD2 (6 bases). The CDR3 runs 15 residues. V lost 3 bases to trimming and J lost 2 bases, with 13 bases between them. The germline V gene encodes CDR1 SGHNT and CDR2 YYREEE (reference sequence). CDR3 in amino acids: CASSSEGQNTDTQYF. The DNA for the CDR3 is TGTGCCAGCAGCTCGGAGGGGCAGAACACAGATACGCAGTATTTT.

V gene TRBV5-1 combines with J gene TRBJ2-7; D ambiguous. CDR1 is SGHRS, CDR2 YFSETQ, per germline. Trimming pared 0 bases from V and 4 bases from J, leaving 23 bases between. This CDR3 region has 18 residues. CDR3 sequence: CASSLARSSLSPIYEQYF. Here the CDR3 DNA reads TGCGCCAGCAGCTTGGCTCGTAGCAGCCTATCTCCGATATACGAGCAGTACTTC.

This clone was detected a few times. The CDR3 region has the DNA TGTGCCAGCAGCCAAGACAGATCGGGTGAAAAACTGTTTTTT. Translated: CASSQDRSGEKLFF. This chain links TRBV5-4 with TRBJ1-4; TRBD1 might be the D (5 bases). From germline, CDR1 is SGHNT and CDR2 YYREEE (reference sequence). Trimming stripped 4 bases from V and 7 bases from J, with 14 bases between. The CDR3 has 14 residues.

The sample holds a few counts of this clone. V usage is TRBV4-2 and J usage is TRBJ2-7; no definite D call. Trimming removed 5 bases at V and 6 bases at J, with 14 bases between. The germline V gene has CDR1 LGHNA and CDR2 YNFKEQ. The CDR3 spans 13 residues. CDR3 protein: CASSSASSGEQYF. Written as DNA, the CDR3 is TGTGCCAGCAGCTCTGCTTCATCGGGCGAGCAGTACTTC.

This clone has just a few counts. The V and J genes are TRBV19 and TRBJ2-2, with TRBD1 matching over 7 bases. Germline CDR1 and CDR2: LNHDA and SQIVND (reference sequence). J lost 5 bases, V lost 6 bases, and 6 bases had no gene match. The CDR3 has 14 amino acids. CDR3 nucleotide sequence: TGTGCCAGTAGACCTGCGACAGGGACCGGGGAGCTGTTTTTT. Translated, it gives CASRPATGTGELFF.

This clone showed up just a few times. The chain links TRBV27 to TRBJ2-4, with D perhaps TRBD1 (5 bases). Trimming stripped 8 bases from V and 7 bases from J, with 15 bases between. The CDR3 length is 13 residues. Germline V gives CDR1 MNHEY, CDR2 SMNVEV (reference sequence). CDR3 region: CASSQGRVNIQYF. The CDR3 bases are TGTGCCAGCTCGCAGGGCCGGGTGAACATTCAGTACTTC.

The rearrangement joins TRBV7-9 to TRBJ1-2; 8 bases agree with TRBD1. The germline CDR1 and CDR2 sequences are SEHNR and FQNEAQ (reference sequence). J was trimmed by 8 bases and V by 5 bases; bases with no gene match: 13. The CDR3 runs 15 residues. This CDR3 reads CASSGHGQGIWGYTF. The DNA of the CDR3 is TGTGCCAGCAGCGGGCACGGACAGGGAATCTGGGGCTACACCTTC. The full variable domain, in which reference TRBV7-9 and TRBJ1-2 provide the parts outside the CDR3, is DTGVSQNPRHKITKRGQNVTFRCDPISEHNRLYWYRQTLGQGPEFLTYFQNEAQLEKSRLLSDRFSAERPKGSFSTLEIQRTEQGDSAMYLCASSGHGQGIWGYTFGSGTRLTVV.

The sample holds a few counts of this clone. The DNA of the CDR3 is TGTGCCAGCAGCGGTGGCGGTAAGATTTACGAGCAGTACTTC. This gives the protein CASSGGGKIYEQYF. V gene TRBV5-4 combines with J gene TRBJ2-7; D ambiguous. The CDR3 runs to 14 residues. Trimming cost V 4 bases and J 4 bases, with 15 bases left between them. CDR1 is SGHNT and CDR2 is YYREEE in the germline V gene (reference sequence).

This clone has a handful of counts. The rearrangement links TRBV7-9 to TRBJ1-3, with TRBD1 matching over 11 bases. Germline CDR1 reads SEHNR; CDR2 reads FQNEAQ (reference sequence). V was clipped by 5 bases and J by 2 bases; unmatched bases: 2. The CDR3 sequence is 15 residues long. CDR3 DNA: TGTGCCAGCAGCGGACAGGGGGCGCCTGGAAACACCATATATTTT. Its protein product is CASSGQGAPGNTIYF.

The rearrangement links TRBV11-1 to TRBJ1-2; D is uncertain. The CDR3 has 13 amino acids. Trimming shortened V by 4 bases and J by 4 bases, and 10 bases separated the two germline ends. The germline V gene encodes CDR1 SGHAT and CDR2 FQDESV (reference sequence). The CDR3 sequence: CASSYREAYGYTF. The CDR3 DNA follows: TGTGCCAGCAGCTACCGGGAGGCCTATGGCTACACCTTC. Based on the CDR3 plus reference TRBV11-1 and TRBJ1-2, the full variable domain is EAEVAQSPRYKITEKSQAVAFWCDPISGHATLYWYRQILGQGPELLVQFQDESVVDDSQLPKDRFSAERLKGVDSTLKIQPAELGDSAMYLCASSYREAYGYTFGSGTRLTVV.